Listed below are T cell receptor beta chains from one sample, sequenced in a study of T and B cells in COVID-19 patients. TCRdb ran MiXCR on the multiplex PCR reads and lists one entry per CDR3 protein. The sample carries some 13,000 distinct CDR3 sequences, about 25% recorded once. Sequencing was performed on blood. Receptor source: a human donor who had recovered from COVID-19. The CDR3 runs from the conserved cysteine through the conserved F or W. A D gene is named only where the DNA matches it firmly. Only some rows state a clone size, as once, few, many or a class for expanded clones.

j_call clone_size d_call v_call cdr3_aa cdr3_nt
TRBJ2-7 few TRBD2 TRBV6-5 CASSPWEGTPSGGYEQYF TGTGCCAGCAGCCCCTGGGAGGGTACCCCCTCTGGGGGGTACGAGCAGTACTTC
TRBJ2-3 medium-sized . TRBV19 CASSIRGSSTDTQYF TGTGCCAGTAGTATCCGGGGTTCCAGCACAGATACGCAGTATTTT
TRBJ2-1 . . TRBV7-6 CASSLVWGPPNEQFF TGTGCCAGCAGCCTAGTCTGGGGGCCCCCCAATGAGCAGTTCTTC
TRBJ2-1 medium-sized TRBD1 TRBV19 CASTRTGGWNEQFF TGTGCCAGTACCAGGACAGGGGGCTGGAATGAGCAGTTCTTC
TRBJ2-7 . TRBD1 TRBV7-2 CASSLDRASYEQYF TGTGCCAGCAGCCTCGACAGGGCCTCCTACGAGCAGTACTTC
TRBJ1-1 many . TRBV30 CAWSRPELDPEDTEAFF TGTGCCTGGAGCCGCCCGGAGCTAGACCCCGAGGACACTGAAGCTTTCTTT
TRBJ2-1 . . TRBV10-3 CAISDSGGQNNEQFF TGTGCCATCAGCGATTCTGGGGGGCAGAATAATGAGCAGTTCTTC
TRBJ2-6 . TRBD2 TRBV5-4 CASRVSGGYGGANVLTF TGTGCCAGCAGGGTTAGCGGGGGGTATGGTGGGGCCAACGTCCTGACTTTC
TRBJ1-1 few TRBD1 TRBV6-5 CASSRDSYNRGTEAFF TGTGCCAGCAGTCGGGACAGCTATAATCGAGGCACTGAAGCTTTCTTT
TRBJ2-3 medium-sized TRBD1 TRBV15 CATSGSTGTGADTQYF TGTGCCACCAGCGGAAGCACCGGGACAGGGGCTGATACGCAGTATTTT
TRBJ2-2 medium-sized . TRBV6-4 CASTKGSGGTGELFF TGTGCCAGCACCAAAGGATCCGGGGGCACCGGGGAGCTGTTTTTT
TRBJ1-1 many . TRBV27 CASSFYPQDGIEAFF TGTGCCAGCAGTTTCTACCCCCAGGACGGGATTGAAGCTTTCTTT
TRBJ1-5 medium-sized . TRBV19 CASKAHVGVNQPQHF TGTGCCAGTAAGGCTCATGTGGGAGTCAATCAGCCCCAGCATTTT
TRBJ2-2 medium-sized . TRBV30 CAWDGGMQSGELFF TGTGCCTGGGATGGGGGGATGCAGTCCGGGGAGCTGTTTTTT
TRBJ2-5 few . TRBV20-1 CSARDEYQETQYF TGCAGTGCTAGAGATGAGTACCAAGAGACCCAGTACTTC
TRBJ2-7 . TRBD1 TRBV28 CASSPATGTGEYF TGTGCCAGCAGCCCTGCTACCGGGACAGGGGAGTACTTC
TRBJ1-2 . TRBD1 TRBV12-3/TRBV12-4 CASRPGTGIFRGGYTF TGTGCCAGCAGGCCCGGGACAGGGATATTTCGGGGAGGCTACACCTTC
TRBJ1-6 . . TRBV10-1 CASSERGGAYNSPLHF TGCGCCAGCAGTGAACGGGGAGGGGCCTATAATTCACCCCTCCACTTT
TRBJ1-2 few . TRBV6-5 CATTTGVGYTF TGTGCCACCACAACAGGTGTTGGCTACACCTTC
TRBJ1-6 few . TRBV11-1 CASSLWSYNSPLHF TGTGCCAGCAGCTTGTGGTCCTATAATTCACCCCTCCACTTT
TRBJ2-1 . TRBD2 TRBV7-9 CASSSGLAGGDNEQFF TGTGCCAGCAGCTCAGGACTAGCGGGAGGGGACAATGAGCAGTTCTTC
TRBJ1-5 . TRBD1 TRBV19 CASSHPGQGFTYSNQPQHF TGTGCCAGTAGTCACCCGGGACAGGGGTTTACCTATAGCAATCAGCCCCAGCATTTT
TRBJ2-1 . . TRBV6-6 CVSRPSRETTYNEQFF TGTGTTAGCAGACCAAGCAGGGAAACAACCTACAATGAGCAGTTCTTC
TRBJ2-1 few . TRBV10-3 CAISEGGSYNEQFF TGTGCCATCAGTGAGGGCGGGTCCTACAATGAGCAGTTCTTC
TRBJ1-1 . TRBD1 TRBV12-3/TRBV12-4 CASSLGTGPNTEAFF TGTGCCAGCAGCCTGGGGACAGGTCCAAACACTGAAGCTTTCTTT
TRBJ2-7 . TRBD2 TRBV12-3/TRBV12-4 CASSPRTSGRAGEQYF TGTGCCAGCAGTCCCCGGACTAGCGGGAGGGCCGGCGAGCAGTACTTC
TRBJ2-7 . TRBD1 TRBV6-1 CASSPTGTGGVEQYF TGTGCCAGCAGTCCGACCGGGACAGGGGGCGTCGAGCAGTACTTC
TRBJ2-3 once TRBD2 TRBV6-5 CASSYAKGTSGRVDTQYF TGTGCCAGCAGTTACGCAAAAGGGACTAGCGGGAGGGTAGATACGCAGTATTTT
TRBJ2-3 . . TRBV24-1 CATSDFWAGNLTDTQYF TGTGCCACCAGTGATTTTTGGGCAGGGAATCTCACAGATACGCAGTATTTT
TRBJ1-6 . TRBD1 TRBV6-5 CASSYGTGRSGSPLHF TGTGCCAGCAGTTACGGGACAGGGCGGTCGGGTTCACCCCTCCACTTT
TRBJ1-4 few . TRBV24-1 CATSGGPMANEKLFF TGTGCCACCAGCGGGGGGCCGATGGCTAATGAAAAACTGTTTTTT
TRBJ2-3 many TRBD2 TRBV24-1 CATRRAGATDTQYF TGTGCCACCAGGCGAGCGGGAGCCACAGATACGCAGTATTTT
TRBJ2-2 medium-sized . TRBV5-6 CASSLTYRPGGGELFF TGTGCCAGCAGCTTGACCTACAGGCCGGGCGGCGGGGAGCTGTTTTTT
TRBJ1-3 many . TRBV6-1 CASSENRAGSGNTIYF TGTGCCAGCAGTGAGAACCGAGCGGGCTCTGGAAACACCATATATTTT
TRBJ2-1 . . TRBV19 CALQTPSYPNEQFF TGTGCACTCCAGACCCCATCCTACCCTAATGAGCAGTTCTTC
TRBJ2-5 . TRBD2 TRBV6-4 CASSDGQGLASKETQYF TGTGCCAGCAGTGACGGCCAAGGACTAGCGAGTAAAGAGACCCAGTACTTC
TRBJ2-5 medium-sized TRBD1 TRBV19 CASRETGGEKTQYF TGTGCCAGTAGGGAGACAGGGGGCGAGAAGACCCAGTACTTC
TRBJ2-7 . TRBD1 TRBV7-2 CASSSSQGAGDEQYF TGTGCCAGCAGCTCATCGCAGGGGGCAGGCGACGAGCAGTACTTC
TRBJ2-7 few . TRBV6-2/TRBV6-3 CASSYSWAEYEQYF TGTGCCAGCAGTTACTCGTGGGCAGAATACGAGCAGTACTTC
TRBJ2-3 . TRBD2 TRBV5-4 CASSQGTSGRSTDTQYF TGTGCCAGCAGCCAAGGGACTAGCGGGAGGAGCACAGATACGCAGTATTTT
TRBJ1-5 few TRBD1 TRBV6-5 CASSRDRGQPQHF TGTGCCAGCAGCCGGGACAGAGGTCAGCCCCAGCATTTT
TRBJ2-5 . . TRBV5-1 CASSLAGTLSSYNEQYF TGCGCCAGCAGCTTGGCGGGGACACTGAGCTCCTACAATGAGCAGTACTTC
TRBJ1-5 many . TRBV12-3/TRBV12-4 CASSLRIEDNQPQHF TGTGCCAGCAGTCTTCGTATTGAGGACAATCAGCCCCAGCATTTT
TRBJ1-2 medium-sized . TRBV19 CASTTRDGFWGYTF TGTGCCAGTACCACCCGGGACGGCTTTTGGGGCTACACCTTC
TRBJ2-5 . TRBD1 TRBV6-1 CASSLFGQVEETQYF TGTGCCAGCAGTTTGTTCGGACAGGTTGAAGAGACCCAGTACTTC
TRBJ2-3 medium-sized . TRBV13 CASTEEGLTDTQYF TGTGCCAGCACCGAGGAGGGGTTGACAGATACGCAGTATTTT
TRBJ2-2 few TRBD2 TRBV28 CASSSLWASGTGELFF TGTGCCAGCAGTTCACTCTGGGCTAGCGGTACCGGGGAGCTGTTTTTT